Listed below are T cell receptor beta chains from one sample, sequenced in a study of T cells in Graves' hyperthyroidism and ophthalmopathy. TCRdb called the multiplex PCR reads again in MiXCR, with one record for every CDR3 protein. The repertoire holds under 350,000 distinct CDR3 sequences, roughly 23% seen once, with about 50% in the top ten. What was sequenced was blood. These receptors came from a woman aged 50 to 65 with Graves' hyperthyroidism. Both conserved end residues are part of each CDR3. D genes are given only for firm matches. Only part of the rows carry a size: once, few, many, or a class if the clone is expanded.

V gene: TRBV24-1; CDR3 length: 15; clone size: NA; D gene: NA; J gene: TRBJ2-5; CDR3 protein: CATSTDTLGVETQYF; CDR3 DNA: TGTGCCACCAGTACCGACACTCTGGGCGTCGAGACCCAGTACTTC
V gene: TRBV28; CDR3 length: 14; clone size: NA; D gene: TRBD1; J gene: TRBJ1-1; CDR3 protein: CASGARGGAAEAFF; CDR3 DNA: TGTGCCAGCGGGGCCAGGGGGGGCGCGGCTGAAGCTTTCTTT
V gene: TRBV28; CDR3 length: 13; clone size: many; D gene: NA; J gene: TRBJ2-7; CDR3 protein: CASSLASSYEQYF; CDR3 DNA: TGTGCCAGCAGTTTAGCCAGCTCCTACGAGCAGTACTTC
V gene: TRBV20-1; CDR3 length: 12; clone size: NA; D gene: NA; J gene: TRBJ2-1; CDR3 protein: CSARAKRNEQFF; CDR3 DNA: TGCAGTGCTAGGGCCAAAAGGAATGAGCAGTTCTTC
V gene: TRBV9; CDR3 length: 16; clone size: NA; D gene: TRBD2; J gene: TRBJ2-3; CDR3 protein: CASSVGLAGVTDTQYF; CDR3 DNA: TGTGCCAGCAGCGTAGGACTAGCGGGGGTCACAGATACGCAGTATTTT
V gene: TRBV19; CDR3 length: 15; clone size: few; D gene: NA; J gene: TRBJ1-2; CDR3 protein: CASSIRTDALYGYTF; CDR3 DNA: TGTGCCAGTAGTATACGGACAGACGCCTTGTATGGCTACACCTTC
V gene: TRBV4-1; CDR3 length: 15; clone size: NA; D gene: NA; J gene: TRBJ1-1; CDR3 protein: CASSQDRVWSTEAFF; CDR3 DNA: TGCGCCAGCAGCCAAGACAGGGTTTGGTCCACTGAAGCTTTCTTT
V gene: TRBV7-2; CDR3 length: 14; clone size: many; D gene: NA; J gene: TRBJ2-2; CDR3 protein: CASSLVQGTGELFF; CDR3 DNA: TGTGCCAGCAGCTTAGTGCAGGGAACCGGGGAGCTGTTTTTT
V gene: TRBV3-1; CDR3 length: 15; clone size: few; D gene: NA; J gene: TRBJ2-3; CDR3 protein: CASSQPQGVADTQYF; CDR3 DNA: TGTGCCAGCAGCCAACCCCAGGGTGTAGCAGATACGCAGTATTTT
V gene: TRBV5-1; CDR3 length: 19; clone size: few; D gene: NA; J gene: TRBJ2-6; CDR3 protein: CASSLSPHVSSSGANVLTF; CDR3 DNA: TGCGCCAGCAGCTTGTCCCCACATGTATCAAGCTCTGGGGCCAACGTCCTGACTTTC
V gene: TRBV19; CDR3 length: 16; clone size: NA; D gene: TRBD1; J gene: TRBJ2-7; CDR3 protein: CASSRTGQGAGYEQYF; CDR3 DNA: TGTGCCAGTAGTAGAACAGGACAGGGAGCGGGCTACGAGCAGTACTTC
V gene: TRBV6-1; CDR3 length: 15; clone size: many; D gene: NA; J gene: TRBJ2-1; CDR3 protein: CASSYSPSVGNEQFF; CDR3 DNA: TGTGCCAGCAGTTACTCCCCCTCTGTGGGCAATGAGCAGTTCTTC
V gene: TRBV28; CDR3 length: 15; clone size: once; D gene: NA; J gene: TRBJ1-2; CDR3 protein: CASSLPNGGTYGYTF; CDR3 DNA: TGTGCCAGCAGTTTACCCAACGGGGGAACCTATGGCTACACCTTC
V gene: TRBV10-1; CDR3 length: 14; clone size: NA; D gene: TRBD2; J gene: TRBJ2-7; CDR3 protein: CASSPGLAGGLQYF; CDR3 DNA: TGCGCCAGCAGCCCGGGACTAGCGGGAGGTCTGCAGTACTTC
V gene: TRBV7-9; CDR3 length: 15; clone size: NA; D gene: NA; J gene: TRBJ2-3; CDR3 protein: CASSRSTRLTDTQYF; CDR3 DNA: TGTGCCAGCAGCCGCAGTACACGACTCACAGATACGCAGTATTTT
V gene: TRBV12-3/TRBV12-4; CDR3 length: 11; clone size: NA; D gene: NA; J gene: TRBJ2-1; CDR3 protein: CASSLNIRQFF; CDR3 DNA: TGTGCCAGCAGTTTAAACATAAGGCAGTTCTTC
V gene: TRBV11-3; CDR3 length: 18; clone size: many; D gene: TRBD2; J gene: TRBJ2-1; CDR3 protein: CASSPGLAGLSSYNEQFF; CDR3 DNA: TGTGCCAGCAGCCCGGGACTAGCGGGTCTTAGCTCCTACAATGAGCAGTTCTTC
V gene: TRBV28; CDR3 length: 17; clone size: many; D gene: TRBD2; J gene: TRBJ2-3; CDR3 protein: CASSLTKLAGRTDTQYF; CDR3 DNA: TGTGCCAGCAGTTTAACCAAACTAGCGGGACGCACAGATACGCAGTATTTT
V gene: TRBV5-4; CDR3 length: 16; clone size: NA; D gene: NA; J gene: TRBJ2-6; CDR3 protein: CASSAGQFSGANVLTF; CDR3 DNA: TGTGCCAGCAGCGCCGGACAGTTCTCTGGGGCCAACGTCCTGACTTTC
V gene: TRBV29-1; CDR3 length: 15; clone size: many; D gene: NA; J gene: TRBJ2-3; CDR3 protein: CSVDLVGSGTDTQYF; CDR3 DNA: TGCAGCGTTGACCTGGTGGGGAGCGGCACAGATACGCAGTATTTT
V gene: TRBV12-3/TRBV12-4; CDR3 length: 16; clone size: NA; D gene: NA; J gene: TRBJ2-1; CDR3 protein: CASSLARTTSYNEQFF; CDR3 DNA: TGTGCCAGCAGTTTAGCACGGACTACCTCCTACAATGAGCAGTTCTTC
V gene: TRBV12-3/TRBV12-4; CDR3 length: 14; clone size: many; D gene: TRBD2; J gene: TRBJ2-3; CDR3 protein: CASRASGSTDTQYF; CDR3 DNA: TGTGCCAGCAGGGCTAGCGGGAGTACAGATACGCAGTATTTT
V gene: TRBV6-5; CDR3 length: 18; clone size: NA; D gene: TRBD2; J gene: TRBJ2-7; CDR3 protein: CASSYLSPGLADTYEQYF; CDR3 DNA: TGTGCCAGCAGTTACCTAAGCCCCGGACTAGCCGACACCTACGAGCAGTACTTC
V gene: TRBV18; CDR3 length: 15; clone size: many; D gene: TRBD1; J gene: TRBJ2-3; CDR3 protein: CASSPLGQGADTQYF; CDR3 DNA: TGTGCCAGCTCACCACTAGGACAGGGCGCAGATACGCAGTATTTT
V gene: TRBV7-8; CDR3 length: 16; clone size: NA; D gene: NA; J gene: TRBJ2-3; CDR3 protein: CASSLASAAWGDTQYF; CDR3 DNA: TGTGCCAGCAGCTTAGCGTCGGCGGCCTGGGGAGATACGCAGTATTTT
V gene: TRBV7-2; CDR3 length: 13; clone size: many; D gene: TRBD2; J gene: TRBJ2-7; CDR3 protein: CASSSRTSHEQYF; CDR3 DNA: TGTGCCAGCAGCTCCCGGACTAGCCACGAGCAGTACTTC
V gene: TRBV2; CDR3 length: 18; clone size: NA; D gene: NA; J gene: TRBJ2-1; CDR3 protein: CASSDLFVGFLKYNEQFF; CDR3 DNA: TGTGCCAGCAGTGATTTGTTTGTTGGCTTCCTAAAATACAATGAGCAGTTCTTC
V gene: TRBV20-1; CDR3 length: 13; clone size: many; D gene: NA; J gene: TRBJ2-4; CDR3 protein: CRCLGGTKNIQYF; CDR3 DNA: TGCAGATGCTTAGGGGGAACCAAAAACATTCAGTACTTC
V gene: TRBV12-3/TRBV12-4; CDR3 length: 13; clone size: NA; D gene: TRBD1; J gene: TRBJ2-7; CDR3 protein: CASSLWDRYEQYF; CDR3 DNA: TGTGCCAGCAGTTTATGGGACAGATACGAGCAGTACTTC
V gene: TRBV20-1; CDR3 length: 13; clone size: few; D gene: TRBD2; J gene: TRBJ2-1; CDR3 protein: CSALGLNHNEQFF; CDR3 DNA: TGCAGTGCCCTGGGACTAAACCACAATGAGCAGTTCTTC
V gene: TRBV4-1; CDR3 length: 17; clone size: few; D gene: TRBD2; J gene: TRBJ2-7; CDR3 protein: CASSRIQHGGGDYEQYF; CDR3 DNA: TGCGCCAGCAGCCGAATTCAGCACGGGGGGGGCGATTACGAGCAGTACTTC
V gene: TRBV20-1; CDR3 length: 13; clone size: many; D gene: NA; J gene: TRBJ2-3; CDR3 protein: CSARGGFVDTQYF; CDR3 DNA: TGCAGTGCTAGGGGGGGTTTCGTTGATACGCAGTATTTT
V gene: TRBV5-1; CDR3 length: 15; clone size: few; D gene: TRBD2; J gene: TRBJ2-1; CDR3 protein: CASSLTSGGGGEQFF; CDR3 DNA: TGCGCCAGCAGCTTGACTAGCGGGGGGGGTGGGGAGCAGTTCTTC
V gene: TRBV28; CDR3 length: 13; clone size: many; D gene: NA; J gene: TRBJ2-6; CDR3 protein: CASTRPGANVLTF; CDR3 DNA: TGTGCCAGCACCCGCCCCGGGGCCAACGTCCTGACTTTC
V gene: TRBV6-1; CDR3 length: 15; clone size: many; D gene: NA; J gene: TRBJ2-7; CDR3 protein: CASSRGGDYGYEQYF; CDR3 DNA: TGTGCCAGCAGTAGGGGGGGAGATTACGGATACGAGCAGTACTTC
V gene: TRBV10-3; CDR3 length: 17; clone size: many; D gene: TRBD2; J gene: TRBJ2-3; CDR3 protein: CAISLGTSGVGTDTQYF; CDR3 DNA: TGTGCCATCAGTCTGGGGACTAGCGGTGTTGGCACAGATACGCAGTATTTT
V gene: TRBV30; CDR3 length: 15; clone size: many; D gene: NA; J gene: TRBJ1-1; CDR3 protein: CAWRVRDFWGTEAFF; CDR3 DNA: TGTGCCTGGAGGGTCCGGGACTTTTGGGGCACTGAAGCTTTCTTT
V gene: TRBV28; CDR3 length: 15; clone size: many; D gene: NA; J gene: TRBJ2-2; CDR3 protein: CASRTGRRNTGELFF; CDR3 DNA: TGTGCCAGCAGAACAGGGAGGAGGAACACCGGGGAGCTGTTTTTT
V gene: TRBV29-1; CDR3 length: 12; clone size: NA; D gene: NA; J gene: TRBJ1-1; CDR3 protein: CSVEDPKTEAFF; CDR3 DNA: TGCAGCGTTGAAGATCCGAAAACTGAAGCTTTCTTT
V gene: TRBV19; CDR3 length: 15; clone size: NA; D gene: TRBD1; J gene: TRBJ2-7; CDR3 protein: CASSIPGGATYEQYF; CDR3 DNA: TGTGCCAGTAGTATCCCAGGGGGCGCCACCTACGAGCAGTACTTC
V gene: TRBV29-1; CDR3 length: 13; clone size: many; D gene: TRBD2; J gene: TRBJ2-7; CDR3 protein: CSVEASGAYEQYF; CDR3 DNA: TGCAGCGTTGAGGCTAGCGGAGCCTACGAGCAGTACTTC
V gene: TRBV19; CDR3 length: 15; clone size: many; D gene: TRBD1; J gene: TRBJ1-5; CDR3 protein: CASSPLDRGYQPQHF; CDR3 DNA: TGTGCCAGTAGTCCGCTGGACAGGGGCTATCAGCCCCAGCATTTT
V gene: TRBV7-3; CDR3 length: 14; clone size: NA; D gene: NA; J gene: TRBJ2-3; CDR3 protein: CASSGAAGADTQYF; CDR3 DNA: TGTGCCAGCAGTGGGGCCGCGGGGGCTGATACGCAGTATTTT
V gene: TRBV2; CDR3 length: 14; clone size: many; D gene: TRBD2; J gene: TRBJ2-7; CDR3 protein: CASSRTSGTYEQYF; CDR3 DNA: TGTGCCAGCAGTCGGACTAGCGGGACCTACGAGCAGTACTTC
V gene: TRBV6-1; CDR3 length: 15; clone size: many; D gene: TRBD2; J gene: TRBJ2-1; CDR3 protein: CASSEELAGSNEQFF; CDR3 DNA: TGTGCCAGCAGTGAAGAACTAGCGGGGTCCAATGAGCAGTTCTTC
V gene: TRBV7-9; CDR3 length: 18; clone size: NA; D gene: NA; J gene: TRBJ1-5; CDR3 protein: CASSLVLQGSNSNQPQHF; CDR3 DNA: TGTGCCAGCAGCTTAGTGTTACAGGGTTCAAATAGCAATCAGCCCCAGCATTTT
V gene: TRBV29-1; CDR3 length: 16; clone size: many; D gene: TRBD2; J gene: TRBJ2-3; CDR3 protein: CSVEDRGSGVTDTQYF; CDR3 DNA: TGCAGCGTTGAAGATCGCGGTAGCGGGGTCACAGATACGCAGTATTTT
V gene: TRBV20-1; CDR3 length: 14; clone size: many; D gene: NA; J gene: TRBJ1-1; CDR3 protein: CSARDPRGGTEAFF; CDR3 DNA: TGCAGTGCTAGAGATCCGAGGGGAGGCACTGAAGCTTTCTTT
V gene: TRBV28; CDR3 length: 15; clone size: many; D gene: TRBD2; J gene: TRBJ2-5; CDR3 protein: CASTPYSGSLETQYF; CDR3 DNA: TGTGCCAGCACCCCCTATAGCGGGAGTTTGGAGACCCAGTACTTC
V gene: TRBV4-2; CDR3 length: 15; clone size: NA; D gene: TRBD1; J gene: TRBJ1-1; CDR3 protein: CASSQDHRGNTEAFF; CDR3 DNA: TGTGCCAGCAGCCAAGACCACAGGGGCAACACTGAAGCTTTCTTT